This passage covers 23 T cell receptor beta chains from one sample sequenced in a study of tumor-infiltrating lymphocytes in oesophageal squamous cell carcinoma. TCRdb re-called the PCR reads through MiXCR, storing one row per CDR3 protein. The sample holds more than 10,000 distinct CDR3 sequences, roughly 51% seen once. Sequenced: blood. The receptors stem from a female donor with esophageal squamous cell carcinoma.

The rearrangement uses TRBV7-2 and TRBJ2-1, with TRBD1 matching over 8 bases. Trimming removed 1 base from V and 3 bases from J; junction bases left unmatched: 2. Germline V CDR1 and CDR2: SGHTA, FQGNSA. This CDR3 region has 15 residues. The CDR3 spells CASSLEQGDYNEQFF. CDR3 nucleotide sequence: TGTGCCAGCAGCTTAGAACAGGGGGACTACAATGAGCAGTTCTTC.

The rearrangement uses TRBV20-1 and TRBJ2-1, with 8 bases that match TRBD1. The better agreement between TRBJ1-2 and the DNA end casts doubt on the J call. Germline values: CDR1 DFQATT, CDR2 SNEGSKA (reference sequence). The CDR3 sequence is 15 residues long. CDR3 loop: CSARVRTGSNYGYTF. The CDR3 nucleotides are TGCAGTGCTAGAGTCCGGACAGGGTCTAACTATGGCTACACCTTC.

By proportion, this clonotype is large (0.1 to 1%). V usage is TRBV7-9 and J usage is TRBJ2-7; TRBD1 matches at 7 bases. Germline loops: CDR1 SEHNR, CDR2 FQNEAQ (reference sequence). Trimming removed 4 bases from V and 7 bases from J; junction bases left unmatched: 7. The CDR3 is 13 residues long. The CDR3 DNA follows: TGTGCCAGCAGCTCCACAGGGGTAGGGGAGCAGTACTTC. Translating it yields CASSSTGVGEQYF. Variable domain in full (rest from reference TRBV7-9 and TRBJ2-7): DTGVSQNPRHKITKRGQNVTFRCDPISEHNRLYWYRQTLGQGPEFLTYFQNEAQLEKSRLLSDRFSAERPKGSFSTLEIQRTEQGDSAMYLCASSSTGVGEQYFGPGTRLTVT.

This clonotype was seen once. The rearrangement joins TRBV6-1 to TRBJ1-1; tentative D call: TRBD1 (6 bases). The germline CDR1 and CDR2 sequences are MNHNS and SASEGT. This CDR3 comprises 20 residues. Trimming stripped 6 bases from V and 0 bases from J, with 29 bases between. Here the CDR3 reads CASRGTPAGGFDFMNTEAFF. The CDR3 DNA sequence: TGTGCCAGCAGGGGTACTCCCGCGGGGGGCTTCGACTTCATGAACACTGAAGCTTTCTTT.

CDR3 protein: CASSLERLLEQYF. CDR3 sequence (DNA): TGTGCCAGCAGCTTAGAGCGCCTTCTCGAGCAGTACTTC. This sequence joins TRBV11-2 and TRBJ2-3; no firm D call. The last part of the DNA fits TRBJ2-7 better; the J call may be wrong. The CDR3 contains 13 residues. Germline-derived CDR1 and CDR2 are SGHAT and FQNNGV.

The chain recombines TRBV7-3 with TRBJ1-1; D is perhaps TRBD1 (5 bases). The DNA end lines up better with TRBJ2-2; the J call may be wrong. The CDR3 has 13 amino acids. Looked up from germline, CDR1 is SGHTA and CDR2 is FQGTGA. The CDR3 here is CASSGQNTGELFF. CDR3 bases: TGTGCCAGCAGCGGACAAAACACCGGGGAGCTGTTTTTT.

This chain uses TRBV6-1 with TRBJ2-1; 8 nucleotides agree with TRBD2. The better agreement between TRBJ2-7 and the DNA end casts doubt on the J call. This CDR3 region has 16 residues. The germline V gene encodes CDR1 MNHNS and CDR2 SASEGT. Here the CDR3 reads CASSPPGVAGFYEQYF. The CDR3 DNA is TGTGCCAGCAGTCCCCCTGGGGTAGCGGGATTCTACGAGCAGTACTTC.

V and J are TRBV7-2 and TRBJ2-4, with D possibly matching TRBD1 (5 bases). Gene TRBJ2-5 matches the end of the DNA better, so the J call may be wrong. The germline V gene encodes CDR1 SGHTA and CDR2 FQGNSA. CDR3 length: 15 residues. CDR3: CASSTHLSQGETQYF. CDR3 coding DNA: TGTGCCAGCAGCACCCATCTCTCCCAGGGAGAGACCCAGTACTTC.

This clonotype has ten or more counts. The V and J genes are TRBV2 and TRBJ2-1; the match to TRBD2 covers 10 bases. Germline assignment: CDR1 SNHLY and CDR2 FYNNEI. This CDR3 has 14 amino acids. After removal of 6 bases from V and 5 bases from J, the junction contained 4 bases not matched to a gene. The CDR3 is CASSTSGINNEQFF. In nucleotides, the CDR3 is TGTGCCAGCAGCACTAGCGGGATTAACAATGAGCAGTTCTTC.

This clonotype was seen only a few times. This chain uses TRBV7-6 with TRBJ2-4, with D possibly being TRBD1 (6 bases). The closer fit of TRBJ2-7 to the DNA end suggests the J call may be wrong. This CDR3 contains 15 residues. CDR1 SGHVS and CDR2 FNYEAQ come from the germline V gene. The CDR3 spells CASSLPGHLTYEQYF. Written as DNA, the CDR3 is TGTGCCAGCAGCTTACCGGGACACCTAACCTACGAGCAGTACTTC.

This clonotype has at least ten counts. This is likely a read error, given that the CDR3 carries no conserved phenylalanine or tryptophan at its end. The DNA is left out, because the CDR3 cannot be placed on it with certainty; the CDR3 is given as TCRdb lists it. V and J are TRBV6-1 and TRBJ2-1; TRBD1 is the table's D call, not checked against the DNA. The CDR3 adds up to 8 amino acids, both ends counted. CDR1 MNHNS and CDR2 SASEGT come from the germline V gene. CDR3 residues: CASYQFGQ.

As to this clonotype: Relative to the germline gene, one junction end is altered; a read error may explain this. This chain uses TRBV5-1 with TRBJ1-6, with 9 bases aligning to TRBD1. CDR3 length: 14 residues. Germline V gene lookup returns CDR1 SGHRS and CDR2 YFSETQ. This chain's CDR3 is CASSLRTGDYEQYF. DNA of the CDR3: TGCGCCAGCAGCTTGAGGACAGGGGACTACGAGCAGTACTTT.

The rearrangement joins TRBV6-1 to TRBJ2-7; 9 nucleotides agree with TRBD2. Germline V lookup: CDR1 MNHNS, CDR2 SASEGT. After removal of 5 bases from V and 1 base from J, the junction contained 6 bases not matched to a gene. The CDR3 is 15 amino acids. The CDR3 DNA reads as TGTGCCAGCAGTTATGCGGGAGGGGGATCCTACGAGCAGTACTTC. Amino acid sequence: CASSYAGGGSYEQYF.

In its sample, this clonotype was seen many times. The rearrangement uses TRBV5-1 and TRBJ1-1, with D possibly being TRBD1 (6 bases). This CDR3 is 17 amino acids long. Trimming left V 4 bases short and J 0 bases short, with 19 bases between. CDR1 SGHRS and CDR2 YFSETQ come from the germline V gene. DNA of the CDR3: TGCGCCAGCAGCCCCTCGACAGGCTGGGGCTTGAACACTGAAGCTTTCTTT. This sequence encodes CASSPSTGWGLNTEAFF.

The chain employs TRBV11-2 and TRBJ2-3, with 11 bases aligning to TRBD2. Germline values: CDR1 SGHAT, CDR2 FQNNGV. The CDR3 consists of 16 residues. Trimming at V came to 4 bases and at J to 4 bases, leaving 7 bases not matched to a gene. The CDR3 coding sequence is TGTGCCAGCAGCTACACTAGCGGGAGATCCGCAGATACGCAGTATTTT. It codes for CASSYTSGRSADTQYF.

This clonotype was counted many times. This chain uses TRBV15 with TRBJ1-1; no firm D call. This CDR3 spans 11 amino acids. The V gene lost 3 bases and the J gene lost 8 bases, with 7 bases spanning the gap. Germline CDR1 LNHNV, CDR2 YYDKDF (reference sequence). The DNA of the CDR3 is TGTGCCACCAGCAGTGGGAGGGAAGCTTTCTTT. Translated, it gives CATSSGREAFF.

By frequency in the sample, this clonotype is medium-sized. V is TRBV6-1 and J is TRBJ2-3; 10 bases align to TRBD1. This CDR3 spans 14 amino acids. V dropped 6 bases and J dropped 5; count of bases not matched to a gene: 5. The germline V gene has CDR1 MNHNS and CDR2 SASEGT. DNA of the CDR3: TGTGCCAGCAGGAAGACAGGGGGCGTAGATACGCAGTATTTT. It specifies CASRKTGGVDTQYF.

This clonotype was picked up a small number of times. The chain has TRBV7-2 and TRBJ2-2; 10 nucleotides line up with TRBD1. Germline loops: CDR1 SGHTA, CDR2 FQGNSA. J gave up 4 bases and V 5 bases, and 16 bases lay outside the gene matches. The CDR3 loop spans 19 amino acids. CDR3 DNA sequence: TGTGCCAGCAGCCCGTACGGGACAGGGGCTATTTTGGGCACCGGGGAGCTGTTTTTT. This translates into CASSPYGTGAILGTGELFF.

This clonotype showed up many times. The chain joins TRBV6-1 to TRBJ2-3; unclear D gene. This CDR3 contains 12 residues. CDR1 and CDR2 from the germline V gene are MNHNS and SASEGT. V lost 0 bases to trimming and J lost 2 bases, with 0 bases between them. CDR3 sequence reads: CASSEATDTQYF. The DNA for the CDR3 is TGTGCCAGCAGTGAAGCCACAGATACGCAGTATTTT.

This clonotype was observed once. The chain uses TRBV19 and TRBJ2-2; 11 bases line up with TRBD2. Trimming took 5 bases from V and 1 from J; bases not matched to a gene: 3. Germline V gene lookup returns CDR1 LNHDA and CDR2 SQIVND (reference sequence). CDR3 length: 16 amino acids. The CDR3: CASSRLAGGNTGELFF. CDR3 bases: TGTGCCAGTAGTCGGCTAGCGGGAGGGAACACCGGGGAGCTGTTTTTT. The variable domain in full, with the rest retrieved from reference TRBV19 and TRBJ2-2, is DGGITQSPKYLFRKEGQNVTLSCEQNLNHDAMYWYRQDPGQGLRLIYYSQIVNDFQKGDIAEGYSVSREKKESFPLTVTSAQKNPTAFYLCASSRLAGGNTGELFFGEGSRLTVL.

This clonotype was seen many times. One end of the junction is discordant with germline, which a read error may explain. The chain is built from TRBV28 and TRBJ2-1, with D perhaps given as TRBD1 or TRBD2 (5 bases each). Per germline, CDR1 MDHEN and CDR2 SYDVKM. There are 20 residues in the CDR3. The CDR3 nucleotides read TGTGCCAGCAGATCACCCGGGACGGGATTGCGTTGGCAAATTGATTCACCCCTCCACTTC. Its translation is CASRSPGTGLRWQIDSPLHF. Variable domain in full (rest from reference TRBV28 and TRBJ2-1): DVKVTQSSRYLVKRTGEKVFLECVQDMDHENMFWYRQDPGLGLRLIYFSYDVKMKEKGDIPEGYSVSREKKERFSLILESASTNQTSMYLCASRSPGTGLRWQIDSPLHFGPGTRLTVL.

The CDR3 region is CASKSKGDQPQHF. CDR3 nucleotide sequence: TGTGCCAGCAAGTCGAAGGGGGATCAGCCCCAGCATTTT. V is TRBV12-3 or TRBV12-4 and J is TRBJ1-5, with a weak D call TRBD1 (6 bases). V was clipped by 7 bases and J by 5 bases, with 12 bases between them. This CDR3 has 13 amino acids.

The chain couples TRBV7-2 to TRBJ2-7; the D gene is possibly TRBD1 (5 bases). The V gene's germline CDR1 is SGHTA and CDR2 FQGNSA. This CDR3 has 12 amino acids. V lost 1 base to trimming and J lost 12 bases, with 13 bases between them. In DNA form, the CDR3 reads TGTGCCAGCAGCTTAGTTTGGGGCTATTCGTACTTC. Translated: CASSLVWGYSYF.